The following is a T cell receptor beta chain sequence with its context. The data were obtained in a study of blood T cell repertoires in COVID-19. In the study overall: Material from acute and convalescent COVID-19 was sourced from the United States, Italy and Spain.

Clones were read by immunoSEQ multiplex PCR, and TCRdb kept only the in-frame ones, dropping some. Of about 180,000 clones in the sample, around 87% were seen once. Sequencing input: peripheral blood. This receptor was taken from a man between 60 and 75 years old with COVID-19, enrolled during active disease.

CDR3 residues: CASSLLQEGTDTQYF. CDR3 nucleotide sequence: TGCGCCAGCAGCTTGCTCCAGGAAGGCACAGATACGCAGTATTTT. The V call is TRBV5-1, the J call TRBJ2-3; D is undetermined. CDR1 and CDR2 from the germline V gene are SGHRS and YFSETQ. The CDR3 runs to 15 residues. The V end was cut by 1 base, the J end by 1 base, with 10 bases between.